This T cell receptor beta chain was documented in a study of T-cell reconstitution after alpha-beta-depleted transplantation in children (dated by TCRdb to 2016 to 2017). The study in broad terms: Using TCR repertoire profiling, the study quantitatively followed how T-cell immune reconstitution unfolded in children after TCRalphabeta/CD19-depleted allogeneic hematopoietic cell transplantation.

The library was obtained by PCR. TCRdb names Illumina HiSeq 2500 as the instrument used. Molecular barcoding was employed in the preparation of TCR libraries, with unique molecular identifiers being used to normalize TCRbeta repertoire quantification. TCRdb's own reprocessing of the public reads used fastp at Q25 and MiXCR and kept productive beta chains. Here each entry gathers all rows of one CDR3 protein and keeps the most common genes and DNA. The sample has more than 450,000 distinct CDR3 sequences on record, 18% of them singletons. The ten largest clones represent 3.3% of the sample. This clonotype was seen only a few times. What this receptor recognizes is not known. Qualities for individual bases were not recorded, and no much larger clone is one base off. This clonotype was obtained from a human donor who donated a stem cell graft to a child with acute lymphoblastic leukemia. The sample here was PBMCs from the stem cell graft donor, taken from the stem cell graft.

The DNA sequence is given as TGCGCCAGCAGCTTGGTGACCGACCGCGGCTACACCTTC. It specifies CASSLVTDRGYTF. Recombination linked TRBV5-1 to TRBJ1-2; too little of a D gene remains to name it. Taken from the germline V gene, the CDR1 and CDR2 loops are SGHRS and YFSETQ. V is pared back by 0 bases and J by 8 bases, with 11 bases lying between the germline termini. The CDR3 has 13 amino acids, counting the end cysteine and phenylalanine. This entry keeps only the CDR3 DNA: 39 bases, framed from base 1.